The present T cell receptor beta chain was sequenced within a study of blood T cells in healthy people across ages. Primed by a sample-barcoded 5' primer and a J-beta primer mix, a second PCR proceeded for about 6 to 11 cycles. TCRdb re-analysed the 5' RACE reads in MiXCR, keeping a single row per CDR3 protein. The sample holds hundreds of thousands of distinct CDR3 sequences, about 28% seen once. In the case of this clonotype: Antigen unknown.

Study results and limitations: Because sorting was not performed, PBMCs prevented conclusive naive versus antigen-experienced comparison.

The CDR3 totals 14 residues. The germline CDR1 and CDR2 sequences are SGHRS and YFSETQ. The source material was blood. This clonotype was obtained from a woman over 75 in good health. The chain carries TRBV5-1 and TRBJ2-5, with D perhaps TRBD1 (6 bases). The J call is doubtful: the DNA matches TRBJ2-7 better. CDR3 sequence: CASSWTGHLYEQYF. The CDR3 DNA reads TGCGCCAGCAGCTGGACGGGACACTTGTACGAGCAGTACTTC.